This T cell receptor beta chain was captured in a study of blood T cells in healthy people across ages. Notes on the study in general: It was the long-lived donors that had more naive CD4+ cells and higher diversity than aged donors. Older age went with lower TCR beta diversity per million T cells, in a roughly linear way. Reliance upon unsorted PBMCs precluded definitive naive versus antigen-experienced comparison.

This clonotype showed up just a few times. Its specificity is unknown. The individuals who served as donors were healthy Caucasians living in Russia, aged roughly 6 to 95. A J-beta primer mix and a sample-barcoded 5' primer were used in a second PCR of roughly 6 to 12 cycles. TCRdb itself ran the 5' RACE reads through MiXCR, one entry per CDR3 protein. The profile shows about 1.5 million distinct CDR3 sequences, 35% to 45% of them singletons. The CDR3 extends over 14 amino acids. Germline CDR1 is SGHTA and CDR2 is FQGNSA. Trimming removed 0 bases at V and 8 bases at J, with 13 bases between. The TCR originated in a woman younger than 35 in good health. This rearrangement joins TRBV7-2 to TRBJ1-2; D remains ambiguous. The sequenced sample was blood. The CDR3: CASSLAVRVDGYTF. In nucleotides, the CDR3 is TGTGCCAGCAGCTTAGCGGTCCGGGTTGACGGCTACACCTTC.